A single sample is the source of the 5 T cell receptor beta chains below, sequenced in a study of T cells in Graves' hyperthyroidism and ophthalmopathy. Amplification of TCR beta CDR3 regions was performed using RNA transcripts as template. The HTBI primer set drove a first-round RT-PCR of the TCR CDR3. In TCRdb, the multiplex PCR reads were re-called with MiXCR into one record per CDR3 protein. Among a few hundred thousand distinct CDR3 sequences listed, 20% to 25% were seen once. The sample comprised blood. The origin of the receptors is a woman in her 70s with Graves' ophthalmopathy.

The chain carries TRBV5-1 and TRBJ2-1; TRBD2 agrees at 12 bases. This CDR3 is 15 amino acids long. V trimming: 6 bases; J trimming: 2 bases; junction bases outside the gene matches: 3. Germline V CDR1 and CDR2: SGHRS, YFSETQ. CDR3: CASKTSGSTYNEQFF. The CDR3 DNA is TGCGCCAGCAAGACTAGCGGGAGTACCTACAATGAGCAGTTCTTC.

In this sample, this clonotype turned up many times. CDR3 sequence (DNA): TGTGCCAGCAGTTACGGAGTTCAGGGAGTCACAGATACGCAGTATTTT. Translated, it gives CASSYGVQGVTDTQYF. The rearrangement uses TRBV6-5 and TRBJ2-3, with D perhaps given as TRBD1 or TRBD2 (5 bases each). V was cut by 2 bases and J by 2 bases, with 14 bases left in between. Germline V gene sequence: CDR1 MNHEY, CDR2 SVGAGI. CDR3 length: 16 residues.

The chain combines TRBV5-1 with TRBJ2-3; 10 bases line up with TRBD2. The germline gives CDR1 SGHRS, CDR2 YFSETQ. The CDR3 extends over 17 amino acids. The junction had 9 bases not matched to a gene; V was cut back by 4 bases and J by 1 base. This CDR3 is CASSPGRTSGGTDTQYF. The CDR3 DNA reads as TGCGCCAGCAGCCCCGGCCGGACTAGCGGAGGCACAGATACGCAGTATTTT. The complete variable domain, with remaining parts taken from reference TRBV5-1 and TRBJ2-3, reads KAGVTQTPRYLIKTRGQQVTLSCSPISGHRSVSWYQQTPGQGLQFLFEYFSETQRNKGNFPGRFSGRQFSNSRSEMNVSTLELGDSALYLCASSPGRTSGGTDTQYFGPGTRLTVL.

This clonotype was observed a handful of times. The V call is TRBV5-4, the J call TRBJ2-4; 7 bases line up with TRBD1. Germline CDR1 reads SGHNT; CDR2 reads YYREEE (reference sequence). This CDR3 region has 14 residues. With 4 bases clipped from V and 11 bases from J, the junction kept 12 bases outside the gene matches. CDR3 residues: CASSRRDSLLLQYF. The DNA of the CDR3 is TGTGCCAGCAGCCGCCGGGACAGTCTTTTACTTCAGTACTTC.

This clonotype was seen ten or more times. The CDR3 spells CASTQGRGELYNEQFF. The DNA of the CDR3 is TGTGCCAGCACCCAGGGGCGCGGGGAACTTTACAATGAGCAGTTCTTC. The J gene is TRBJ2-1, the V gene TRBV12-3 or TRBV12-4; TRBD1 or TRBD2 may be the D gene (6 bases each). This CDR3 contains 16 residues. V gave up 7 bases and J gave up 4 bases, with 20 bases separating them.